Listed below are T cell receptor beta chains from one sample, sequenced in a study of PD-1 and CTLA-4 blockade in melanoma. Using immunoSEQ multiplex PCR, the repertoire was profiled, and TCRdb retains in-frame clones only, with some absent. Among about 32,000 clones listed, roughly nine tenths were seen once. Specimen: CD8+ T cells from peripheral blood, collected from a patient given anti-PD-1 treatment. These TCRs come from a human donor with melanoma. Each CDR3 is given with its conserved first and last residue. The D gene is left open where the match is weak. Rows give clone size only sometimes, using once, few, many, or a class for an expanded clone.

cdr3_nt: TGCGCCAGCAGCTTGTACAACACAGATACGCAGTATTTT
cdr3_aa: CASSLYNTDTQYF
d_call: NA
j_call: TRBJ2-3
v_call: TRBV5-1
clone_size: NA

cdr3_nt: TGTGCCAGTAGTATAGTGCCACAAGAGACCCAGTACTTC
cdr3_aa: CASSIVPQETQYF
d_call: NA
j_call: TRBJ2-5
v_call: TRBV19
clone_size: NA

cdr3_nt: TGTGCCAGCAGTCTTTTACGGCTAGCGGGGTTTCAAGAGACCCAGTACTTC
cdr3_aa: CASSLLRLAGFQETQYF
d_call: TRBD2
j_call: TRBJ2-5
v_call: TRBV28
clone_size: NA

cdr3_nt: TGTGCCAGCAGCCCCCGGGTGAGTCCCTATAGCAATCAGCCCCAGCATTTT
cdr3_aa: CASSPRVSPYSNQPQHF
d_call: NA
j_call: TRBJ1-5
v_call: TRBV27
clone_size: NA

cdr3_nt: TGTGCCAGCAGCTTAGTTGGACAGGGGGGACAAGAGACCCAGTACTTC
cdr3_aa: CASSLVGQGGQETQYF
d_call: TRBD1
j_call: TRBJ2-5
v_call: TRBV13
clone_size: NA

cdr3_nt: TGTGCCAGCAGCCTTATCGGACAGCACTACGAGCAGTACTTC
cdr3_aa: CASSLIGQHYEQYF
d_call: NA
j_call: TRBJ2-7
v_call: TRBV3-1/TRBV3-2
clone_size: NA

cdr3_nt: TGTGCCGCACAAACGACAGGGAGTCCCCGAGCTTTCTTT
cdr3_aa: CAAQTTGSPRAFF
d_call: TRBD1
j_call: TRBJ1-1
v_call: TRBV24-1
clone_size: NA

cdr3_nt: TGTGCCAGCAGTACCCGACAGGGCTATAACTATGGCTACACCTTC
cdr3_aa: CASSTRQGYNYGYTF
d_call: TRBD1
j_call: TRBJ1-2
v_call: TRBV28
clone_size: NA

cdr3_nt: TGTGCCAGCAGCTTCCGGACGGACGAGCAGTACTTC
cdr3_aa: CASSFRTDEQYF
d_call: NA
j_call: TRBJ2-7
v_call: TRBV11-2
clone_size: once

cdr3_nt: TGTGCCAGCAGCCTAGACACCGGGGAGCTGTTTTTT
cdr3_aa: CASSLDTGELFF
d_call: NA
j_call: TRBJ2-2
v_call: TRBV7-9
clone_size: once

cdr3_nt: TGTGCCAGCAGTTACTCCGTATCTGAAGCTTTCTTT
cdr3_aa: CASSYSVSEAFF
d_call: NA
j_call: TRBJ1-1
v_call: TRBV6-2/TRBV6-3
clone_size: NA

cdr3_nt: TGTGCCAGCATCCCGGGACTTCGCACAGATACGCAGTATTTT
cdr3_aa: CASIPGLRTDTQYF
d_call: NA
j_call: TRBJ2-3
v_call: TRBV7-9
clone_size: NA

cdr3_nt: TGTGCCAGCAGCCCGGACAGGGGACAAGAGACCCAGTACTTC
cdr3_aa: CASSPDRGQETQYF
d_call: TRBD1
j_call: TRBJ2-5
v_call: TRBV28
clone_size: NA

cdr3_nt: TGCGCCAGCAGCTTCAGTGCCGGCAATGAGCAGTTCTTC
cdr3_aa: CASSFSAGNEQFF
d_call: NA
j_call: TRBJ2-1
v_call: TRBV5-1
clone_size: few

cdr3_nt: TGCGCCAGCAGTCATCCGGGACAGGGTGTCTTTCGGGTCAATTCACCCCTCCACTTT
cdr3_aa: CASSHPGQGVFRVNSPLHF
d_call: TRBD1
j_call: TRBJ1-6
v_call: TRBV23-1
clone_size: NA

cdr3_nt: TGTGCCAGCAGTGAATGGTGGGACGACGGTAACTATGGCTACACCTTC
cdr3_aa: CASSEWWDDGNYGYTF
d_call: NA
j_call: TRBJ1-2
v_call: TRBV6-1
clone_size: NA

cdr3_nt: TGTGCCAGCAGTGAGGAAGTTACCTCTGGAAACACCATATATTTT
cdr3_aa: CASSEEVTSGNTIYF
d_call: NA
j_call: TRBJ1-3
v_call: TRBV6-1
clone_size: NA